A selection of T cell receptor beta chains follows, all from one sample in a study of T cell repertoires in cytomegalovirus infection. TCRdb re-called the reads through MiXCR, storing one row per CDR3 protein. There are a few hundred thousand distinct CDR3 sequences in the sample; 15% to 20% occur only once, and about 45% lies in the top ten. Sequencing was carried out using CD8+ T cells from PBMCs. These receptors were obtained from a human donor in good health (CMV status not recorded). Some clones in this sample may be carry-over from other donors' samples. Both conserved end residues are part of each CDR3. The order of the fields is CDR3 DNA, CDR3 protein, J gene, V gene, clone size, D gene. A D gene is named only where the DNA matches it firmly. Some rows have no size entry. The others give once, few or many, or a class for an expanded clone.

TGTGCCAGCAGCCAAGCGCCGGTGGATGGCTACACCTTC	CASSQAPVDGYTF	TRBJ1-2	TRBV3-1	.	.
TGTGCCAGCAGCTTAGGCCCTAGCGGGGGATCCCAGAATGAGCAGTTCTTC	CASSLGPSGGSQNEQFF	TRBJ2-1	TRBV7-8	many	TRBD2
TGCAGCGTTGAAGGACGGCGTAATGAGCAGTTCTTC	CSVEGRRNEQFF	TRBJ2-1	TRBV29-1	few	.
TGTGCCAGCAGCTTAGACTTCTGGGTGGCTTTCTTT	CASSLDFWVAFF	TRBJ1-1	TRBV7-2	many	.
TGTGCCAGCAGCCCGGGCTACGGGCAGTACTTC	CASSPGYGQYF	TRBJ2-7	TRBV7-9	.	.
TGTGCCAGCAGTGAAGCGGACGAAGGATTTGCGGACATTCAGTACTTC	CASSEADEGFADIQYF	TRBJ2-4	TRBV2	few	.
TGTGCCAGCAGCTTAGACGCTAGCGCGTACCAAGAGACCCAGTACTTC	CASSLDASAYQETQYF	TRBJ2-5	TRBV7-6	few	.
TGCAGCGTTGAAGAGTCGGGACAGGGGATCTATGGCTACACCTTC	CSVEESGQGIYGYTF	TRBJ1-2	TRBV29-1	.	TRBD1
TGTGCCAGCAGTGAACTTCTGGTTGGGACAGTCTATAATTCACCCCTCCACTTT	CASSELLVGTVYNSPLHF	TRBJ1-6	TRBV2	few	TRBD1
TGTGCCAGCTCACTGGGCTGGGGACAGGGGGCCTCGAACACTGAAGCTTTCTTT	CASSLGWGQGASNTEAFF	TRBJ1-1	TRBV18	.	TRBD1
TGCAGTGCTAGAGTCCAGGGCGTGCAGTACTTC	CSARVQGVQYF	TRBJ2-7	TRBV20-1	few	.
TGTGCCAGCAGTCAGTTGGGGACTAGCCTGTTGCCTAATGAGCAGTTCTTC	CASSQLGTSLLPNEQFF	TRBJ2-1	TRBV6-2/TRBV6-3	many	TRBD2
TGTGCCAGCAGTACCGGGGGGGCCTACGAGCAGTACTTC	CASSTGGAYEQYF	TRBJ2-7	TRBV27	.	TRBD2
TGTGCCAGCAGCTATCCCCGATGGGGGTTGGGCACAGATACGCAGTATTTT	CASSYPRWGLGTDTQYF	TRBJ2-3	TRBV7-6	.	.
TGCGCCAGCAGCCAAGATGCGCAGCTGAACACTGAAGCTTTCTTT	CASSQDAQLNTEAFF	TRBJ1-1	TRBV4-1	.	.
TGTGCCAGCATCCAATTAGCGGGGGGCCTCACAGATACGCAGTATTTT	CASIQLAGGLTDTQYF	TRBJ2-3	TRBV2	.	TRBD2
TGTGCCAGCAGTTTTCACGTACAAGGGGTATTGGCCGGGGAGCTGTTTTTT	CASSFHVQGVLAGELFF	TRBJ2-2	TRBV27	few	.
TGTGCCAGCAGTTTGGGAGCTAGCGGGGCCTACGAGCAGTACTTC	CASSLGASGAYEQYF	TRBJ2-7	TRBV6-2/TRBV6-3	once	TRBD2
TGTGCCAGCAGTTTCCGGGGCCCGAACACTGAAGCTTTCTTT	CASSFRGPNTEAFF	TRBJ1-1	TRBV6-2/TRBV6-3	few	.
TGTGCCAGCAGTCCGGACAGGGTCTACGAGCAGTACTTC	CASSPDRVYEQYF	TRBJ2-7	TRBV12-3/TRBV12-4	.	TRBD1
TGTGCCAGCAGCTTGTCTAGCGGGGGCACAAATGAGCAGTTCTTC	CASSLSSGGTNEQFF	TRBJ2-1	TRBV11-3	.	TRBD2
TGCGCCAGCAGACCGGACGCGAGCTCCTACAATGAGCAGTTCTTC	CASRPDASSYNEQFF	TRBJ2-1	TRBV5-1	many	.
TGTGCCAGCACCTGGGGGGGGCTCGGGGAGCTGTTTTTT	CASTWGGLGELFF	TRBJ2-2	TRBV12-3/TRBV12-4	few	.
TGTGCCAGCAGTGAATTGGTGCGTACCCATCAGCCCCAGCATTTT	CASSELVRTHQPQHF	TRBJ1-5	TRBV6-1	few	.
TGTGCCAGCAGTGCCCCGGGGAGACCTACAACCTACGAGCAGTACTTC	CASSAPGRPTTYEQYF	TRBJ2-7	TRBV6-1	many	.
TGTGCCAGCAGTTCAGTCGGGACAGGGAACTATGGCTACACCTTC	CASSSVGTGNYGYTF	TRBJ1-2	TRBV27	.	TRBD1
TGTGCCAGCAGCCCCCAAGACAGGGCCTACGAGCAGTACTTC	CASSPQDRAYEQYF	TRBJ2-7	TRBV9	.	TRBD1
TGTGCCAGCAGCTCTGGGGCGGGGTACTACGAGCAGTACTTC	CASSSGAGYYEQYF	TRBJ2-7	TRBV7-6	.	.
TGTGCCAGCAGTGATAGTTACAACACTGAAGCTTTCTTT	CASSDSYNTEAFF	TRBJ1-1	TRBV6-1	.	.
TGTGCCAGCAGTTACGCCCCGGGGGCCGCGAACACCGGGGAGCTGTTTTTT	CASSYAPGAANTGELFF	TRBJ2-2	TRBV6-2/TRBV6-3	.	.
TGTGCCAGCAGCAACAGGGGGGGCTACACCTTC	CASSNRGGYTF	TRBJ1-2	TRBV9	few	TRBD1
TGTGCCAGCAGTTCATTGTGGTATTCACCCCTCCACTTT	CASSSLWYSPLHF	TRBJ1-6	TRBV28	.	.
TGTGCCATCCAGAGAGTGTACCAAGAGACCCAGTACTTC	CAIQRVYQETQYF	TRBJ2-5	TRBV10-3	few	.
TGTGCCAGTAGTATTGGGCGGACCTACGAGCAGTACTTC	CASSIGRTYEQYF	TRBJ2-7	TRBV19	.	.
TGTGCCAGCAGTTTATCGGGACAGGGGTCGTACTACAATGAGCAGTTCTTC	CASSLSGQGSYYNEQFF	TRBJ2-1	TRBV27	.	TRBD1
TGTGCCAGCAGCTTTTCGAGAGCGATGAACACTGAAGCTTTCTTT	CASSFSRAMNTEAFF	TRBJ1-1	TRBV7-9	.	.
TGTGCCAGCAGTTTGGCGGACACGGACAATCAGCCCCAGCATTTT	CASSLADTDNQPQHF	TRBJ1-5	TRBV12-3/TRBV12-4	.	.
TGTGCCAGCCATGACAGGAGCAATCAGCCCCAGCATTTT	CASHDRSNQPQHF	TRBJ1-5	TRBV6-1	.	.
TGTGCCAGCAGCTTAGCCCCGGGAGTCTCCGTGGCCCAGTACTTC	CASSLAPGVSVAQYF	TRBJ2-5	TRBV11-2	few	.
TGTGCCAGCAGTCCACAGGGGTGGGCTCCGGGAGAGCAGTACTTC	CASSPQGWAPGEQYF	TRBJ2-7	TRBV6-5	many	TRBD1
TGTGCCATCAGTGAGTGGACAGGGGACCGCGAGACCCAGTACTTC	CAISEWTGDRETQYF	TRBJ2-5	TRBV10-3	.	TRBD1
TGTGCCAGCAGCGTGACAGTCGACAATGAGCAGTTCTTC	CASSVTVDNEQFF	TRBJ2-1	TRBV11-3	.	.
TGTGCCAGCAGCTTGGGGTTTGGAGGGTTCCAGGAGCAGTACTTC	CASSLGFGGFQEQYF	TRBJ2-7	TRBV5-6	.	.
TGTGCCAGCATCCCGGACAGAGCCCCCACAGATACGCAGTATTTT	CASIPDRAPTDTQYF	TRBJ2-3	TRBV2	many	.
TGTGCCAGCAGTTTTGGCGGGGGGGGAGAGCAGTTCTTC	CASSFGGGGEQFF	TRBJ2-1	TRBV27	many	TRBD2
TGTGCCAGCAGTGCCGGACAGGTTCTTAGGGTCAGTGCAGATACGCAGTATTTT	CASSAGQVLRVSADTQYF	TRBJ2-3	TRBV2	.	TRBD1
TGTGCCAGCAGTGAACTAGCGGGGGGGCGGGCCGAGCAGTACTTC	CASSELAGGRAEQYF	TRBJ2-7	TRBV2	.	TRBD2
TGTGCCAGCAGTTTATTTAGGGCATTCGATGAGCAGTTCTTC	CASSLFRAFDEQFF	TRBJ2-1	TRBV28	many	.
TGTGCCACCGATGTGAGAGACAGAAACTATGGCTACACCTTC	CATDVRDRNYGYTF	TRBJ1-2	TRBV12-3/TRBV12-4	many	.
TGTGCCAGCAGCCGACAGGTGCGCTATGGCTACACCTTC	CASSRQVRYGYTF	TRBJ1-2	TRBV7-9	many	.
TGTGCCAGTTGGTTCGGTGAAGCTTTCTTT	CASWFGEAFF	TRBJ1-1	TRBV19	many	.
TGCGCCAGCAGCCGGGACAGCACCGGGGAGCTGTTTTTT	CASSRDSTGELFF	TRBJ2-2	TRBV5-1	few	TRBD1
TGTGCCAGCAGTGAATGGCAGGGTCCAGATACGCAGTATTTT	CASSEWQGPDTQYF	TRBJ2-3	TRBV6-1	few	.
TGTGCCAGCAGTTACTACCCCTCCAGCTACTATGGCTACACCTTC	CASSYYPSSYYGYTF	TRBJ1-2	TRBV6-5	many	.
TGCAGCGTTGCGACTAGCGGGGGGCTGACAGATACGCAGTATTTT	CSVATSGGLTDTQYF	TRBJ2-3	TRBV29-1	.	TRBD2
TGTGCCAGCAGCTCGGGACTTTTCTACGAGCAGTACTTC	CASSSGLFYEQYF	TRBJ2-7	TRBV7-6	few	.
TGCGCCAGCAGCCCGCGGGGTACAGTTGAGGATGAGCAGTTCTTC	CASSPRGTVEDEQFF	TRBJ2-1	TRBV5-1	few	.